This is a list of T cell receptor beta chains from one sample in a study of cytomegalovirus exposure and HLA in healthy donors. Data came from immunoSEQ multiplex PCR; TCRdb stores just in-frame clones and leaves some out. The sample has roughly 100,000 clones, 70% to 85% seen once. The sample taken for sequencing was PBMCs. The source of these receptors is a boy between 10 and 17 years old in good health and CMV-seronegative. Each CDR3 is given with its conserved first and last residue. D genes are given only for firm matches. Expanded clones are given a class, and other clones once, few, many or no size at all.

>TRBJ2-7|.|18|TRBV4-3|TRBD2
CASSPGGVTSGPPYEQYF
TGCGCCAGCAGCCCGGGGGGTGTGACTAGCGGCCCTCCCTACGAGCAGTACTTC
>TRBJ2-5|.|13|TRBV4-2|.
CASSLRGAGTQYF
TGTGCCAGCAGCCTCAGGGGCGCGGGGACCCAGTACTTC
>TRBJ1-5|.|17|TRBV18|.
CASSPLMPGQDNQAQHF
TGTGCCAGCTCACCACTTATGCCTGGGCAGGACAATCAGGCCCAGCATTTT
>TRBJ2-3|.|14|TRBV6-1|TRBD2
CASMAGGRTDTQYF
TGTGCCAGCATGGCGGGAGGTAGAACAGATACGCAGTATTTT
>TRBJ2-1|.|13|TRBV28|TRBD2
CAGGEFGYNEQFF
TGTGCCGGGGGGGAGTTCGGCTACAATGAGCAGTTCTTC
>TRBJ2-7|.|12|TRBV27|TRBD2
CATGGGSYEQYF
TGTGCCACCGGCGGGGGATCCTACGAGCAGTACTTC
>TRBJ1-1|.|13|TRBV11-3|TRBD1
CASSLFQGGEAFF
TGTGCCAGCAGCTTATTCCAGGGGGGTGAAGCTTTCTTT
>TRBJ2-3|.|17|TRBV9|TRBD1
CASSGPNRGGVRDTQYF
TGTGCCAGCAGCGGGCCCAACAGGGGTGGGGTAAGAGATACGCAGTATTTT
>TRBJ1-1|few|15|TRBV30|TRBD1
CAWSLTGAGDTEAFF
TGTGCCTGGAGTTTGACAGGGGCTGGCGACACTGAAGCTTTCTTT
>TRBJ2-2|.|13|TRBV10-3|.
CAISETNTGELFF
TGTGCCATCAGTGAGACAAACACCGGGGAGCTGTTTTTT
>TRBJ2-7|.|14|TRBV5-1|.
CASSLRGGSYEQYF
TGCGCCAGCAGCCTAAGAGGGGGCTCCTACGAGCAGTACTTC
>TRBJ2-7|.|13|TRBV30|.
CAWTPRSDYEQYF
TGTGCCTGGACTCCTCGATCAGACTACGAGCAGTACTTC
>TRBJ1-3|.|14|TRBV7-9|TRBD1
CASRGTVSGNTIYF
TGTGCCAGCAGGGGGACAGTCTCTGGAAACACCATATATTTT
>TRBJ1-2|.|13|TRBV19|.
CATQGLLVNGYTF
TGTGCCACCCAGGGCCTTTTGGTGAATGGCTACACCTTC
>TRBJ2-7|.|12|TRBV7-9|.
CASSSQGYEQYF
TGTGCCAGCAGTTCCCAGGGATACGAGCAGTACTTC
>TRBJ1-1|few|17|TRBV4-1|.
CASSQDLRQDLNTEAFF
TGCGCCAGCAGCCAAGATCTCCGACAGGACTTGAACACTGAAGCTTTCTTT
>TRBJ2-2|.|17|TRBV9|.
CASSVEGTFFGTGELFF
TGTGCCAGCAGCGTTGAGGGGACTTTTTTCGGCACCGGGGAGCTGTTTTTT
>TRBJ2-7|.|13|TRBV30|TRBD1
CAWSEGQSYEQYF
TGTGCCTGGAGCGAGGGACAGTCCTACGAGCAGTACTTC
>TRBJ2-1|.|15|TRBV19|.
CASSILRGDYNEQFF
TGTGCCAGTAGTATTTTGCGGGGTGACTACAATGAGCAGTTCTTC
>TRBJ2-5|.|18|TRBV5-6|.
CASSRAGFGAFSRETQYF
TGTGCCAGCAGCCGGGCGGGATTCGGGGCCTTCTCGCGGGAGACCCAGTACTTC
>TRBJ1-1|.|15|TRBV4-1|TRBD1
CASSHPGQVKGGAFF
TGCGCCAGCAGCCATCCCGGACAGGTCAAGGGGGGAGCTTTCTTT
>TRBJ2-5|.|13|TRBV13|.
CASSGGDGETQYF
TGTGCCAGCAGCGGCGGAGATGGAGAGACCCAGTACTTC
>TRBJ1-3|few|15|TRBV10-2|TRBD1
CASSGMDRGPNTIYF
TGCGCCAGCAGTGGTATGGACAGGGGGCCAAACACCATATATTTT
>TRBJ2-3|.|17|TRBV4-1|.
CASSQKIQGERRDTQYF
TGCGCCAGCAGCCAAAAGATACAGGGAGAGAGGCGCGATACGCAGTATTTT